The following is a T cell receptor (beta chain) sequence with its context. Antigen: not known. Sequencing used immunoSEQ multiplex PCR; TCRdb keeps in-frame clones, though not all of them. This sample has roughly 600,000 clones, with roughly 98% found just once. Naive-designated CD8 cells lacked CD45RO, were positively enriched for CCR7, and omitted terminally differentiated effector memory CD45RA+ cells. The study enrolled healthy HIV-negative adults without recent acute infections or vaccinations as donors. This entry comes from a study of shared clonotypes between healthy human individuals. Study-wide results and limits: Some clonotypes were shared by all four sorted-subset donors, while others were not shared. The non-shared ones had lower generation probabilities than the shared ones.

Between the trimmed V and J ends, which lost 5 bases and 1 base, there was a span of 9 bases. Germline V lookup: CDR1 SGHRS, CDR2 YFSETQ. The CDR3 covers 13 residues. Material: naive CD8+ T cells sorted from blood. The rearrangement joins TRBV5-1 to TRBJ1-1; weak D call: TRBD1 (6 bases). This sequence was found in a man in his thirties or forties in good health. The DNA of the CDR3 is TGCGCCAGCAGGGAGGGACAGAACACTGAAGCTTTCTTT. It is translated as CASREGQNTEAFF.